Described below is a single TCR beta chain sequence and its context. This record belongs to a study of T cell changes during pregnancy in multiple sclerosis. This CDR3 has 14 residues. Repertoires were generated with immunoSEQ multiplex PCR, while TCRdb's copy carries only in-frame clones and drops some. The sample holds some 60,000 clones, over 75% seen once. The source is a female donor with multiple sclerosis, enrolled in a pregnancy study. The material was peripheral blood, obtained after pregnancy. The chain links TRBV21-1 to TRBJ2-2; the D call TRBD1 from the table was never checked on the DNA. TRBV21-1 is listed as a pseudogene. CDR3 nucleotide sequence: TGTGCCAGCAGGCACAGACAGAACACCGGGGAGCTGTTTTTT. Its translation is CASRHRQNTGELFF.